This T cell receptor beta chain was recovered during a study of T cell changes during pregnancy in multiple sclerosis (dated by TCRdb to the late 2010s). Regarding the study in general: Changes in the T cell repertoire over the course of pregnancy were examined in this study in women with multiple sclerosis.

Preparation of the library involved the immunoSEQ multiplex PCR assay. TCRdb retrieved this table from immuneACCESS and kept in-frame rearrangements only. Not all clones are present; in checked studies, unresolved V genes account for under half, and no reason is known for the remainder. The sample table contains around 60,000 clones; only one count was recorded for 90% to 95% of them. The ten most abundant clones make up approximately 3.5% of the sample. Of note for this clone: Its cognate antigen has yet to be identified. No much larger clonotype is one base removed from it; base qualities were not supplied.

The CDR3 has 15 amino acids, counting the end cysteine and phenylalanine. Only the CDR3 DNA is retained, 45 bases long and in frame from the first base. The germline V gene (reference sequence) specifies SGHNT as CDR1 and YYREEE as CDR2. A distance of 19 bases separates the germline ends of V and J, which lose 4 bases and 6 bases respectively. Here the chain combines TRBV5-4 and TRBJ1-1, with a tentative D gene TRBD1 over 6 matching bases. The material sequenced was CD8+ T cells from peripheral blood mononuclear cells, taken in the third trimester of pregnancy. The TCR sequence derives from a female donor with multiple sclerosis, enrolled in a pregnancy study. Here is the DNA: TGTGCCAGCAGCGGAAGGACAGTCCCATCCCCTGAAGCTTTCTTT. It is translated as CASSGRTVPSPEAFF.